This T cell receptor beta chain was captured by sequencing in a study of cytomegalovirus exposure and HLA in healthy donors. A remark on this clone: Its antigen is currently unknown.

Amplification used 60 Vbeta primers and 13 Jbeta primers. Sequenced by immunoSEQ multiplex PCR; TCRdb stores in-frame clones only, minus some. The sample shows around 180,000 clones, roughly 85% of them seen only once. Whole-study results and caveats: Several V segments, TRBV6-2 and TRBV6-3 among them, could not be told apart and were dropped. Previously analyzed data showed that most TCR beta V segments were productive at a frequency of about 87% or about 30%. Using a false discovery rate of 0.05, a later analysis showed that 16,951 TCR beta sequences were associated with HLA alleles.

CDR1 SGHDN and CDR2 FVKESK come from the germline V gene. V was clipped by 3 bases and J by 7 bases, with 9 bases between them. The CDR3 runs to 12 residues. Sample: PBMCs. The chain combines TRBV14 with TRBJ1-2; D gene ambiguous. This TCR derives from a woman between 35 and 50 years old in good health and CMV-seronegative. This CDR3 reads CASSHGFVGYTF. DNA of the CDR3: TGTGCCAGCAGCCACGGGTTTGTTGGCTACACCTTC.